This T cell receptor (beta chain) was profiled in a study of blood T cell repertoires in COVID-19. Study details: There were acute and convalescent COVID-19 samples, and they came from the United States, Italy and Spain. PBMCs, B-cell-depleted T cells, or T cells provided the cDNA or gDNA that made up the material.

The CDR3 covers 15 residues. The V end lost 1 base, the J end lost 0 bases, and 8 bases lay between the germline ends. Germline loops: CDR1 LGHNA, CDR2 YNFKEQ. The table came from immunoSEQ multiplex PCR; TCRdb's copy has only in-frame clones and leaves some out. This sample has tens of thousands of clones, with just over 90% found just once. The rearrangement joins TRBV4-2 to TRBJ2-3; perhaps TRBD2 as D (6 bases). The TCR was taken from a man in his fifties with COVID-19, enrolled during active disease. Sequencing was carried out using peripheral blood. The CDR3 reads CASSQGGMSTDTQYF. CDR3 in DNA: TGTGCCAGCAGCCAAGGCGGGATGAGCACAGATACGCAGTATTTT.